These 21 T cell receptor beta chains originate from one sample sequenced in a study of T-cell memory formation after mild COVID-19. One entry per CDR3 protein, called by TCRdb with MiXCR from the 5' RACE reads. Of approximately 480,000 distinct CDR3 sequences listed, 15% to 20% were seen once; the top ten hold over 9%. Sequenced input: PBMCs or a T cell subset sorted from them (not recorded which). These receptors all come from an adult woman who had mild COVID-19 (a few samples of this study predate the infection). Cell type and time point are not known.

CDR3 nucleotides: TGTGCCAGCTCACGGGACCGCACAGATACGCAGTATTTT. As protein: CASSRDRTDTQYF. The V gene is TRBV18, the J gene TRBJ2-3; D assignment may be TRBD1 or TRBD2 (5 bases each). V was shortened by 4 bases and J by 1 base, with 6 bases between the two germline ends. Germline-derived CDR1 and CDR2 are KGHSH and LQKENI. The CDR3 sequence is 13 residues long.

The CDR3 DNA follows: TGTGCCAGCAGTGAAATAGAGGATTCACCCCTCCACTTT. It is translated as CASSEIEDSPLHF. The J gene is TRBJ1-6, the V gene TRBV2; D unresolved. Germline loops: CDR1 SNHLY, CDR2 FYNNEI. There are 13 residues in the CDR3. V dropped 2 bases and J dropped 8 bases, with 7 bases sitting between them.

Only a few counts were recorded for this clonotype. The chain employs TRBV20-1 and TRBJ2-1; 14 bases fit TRBD2. This CDR3 spans 19 amino acids. Trimming cost V 5 bases and J 1 base; bases outside gene matches: 13. Germline CDR1 DFQATT, CDR2 SNEGSKA (reference sequence). CDR3 nucleotide sequence: TGCAGTGCTGATACCATGGGGACTAGCGGGAGAGGATCCTACAATGAGCAGTTCTTC. Translation gives CSADTMGTSGRGSYNEQFF.

The chain carries TRBV7-9 and TRBJ2-1; TRBD1 aligns across 9 bases. Trimming at V came to 3 bases and at J to 8 bases, leaving 8 bases not matched to a gene. The V gene's germline CDR1 is SEHNR and CDR2 FQNEAQ (reference sequence). This CDR3 is built from 15 residues. CDR3 DNA: TGTGCCAGCAGCTTTGGACAGGGGCGTGGGGATGAGCAGTTCTTC. Protein sequence: CASSFGQGRGDEQFF.

The chain joins TRBV30 to TRBJ2-1, with D perhaps TRBD2 (6 bases). CDR1 and CDR2 (germline): GTSNPN, SVGIG (reference sequence). The CDR3 runs to 15 residues. Trimming left V 0 bases short and J 8 bases short, with 17 bases between. The CDR3 region is CAWSVLAGRNDEQFF. In DNA, the CDR3 is TGTGCCTGGAGTGTATTGGCAGGGAGGAACGATGAGCAGTTCTTC.

The chain links TRBV12-3 or TRBV12-4 to TRBJ1-4, with unresolved D. This CDR3 region has 15 residues. Trimming removed 4 bases at V and 0 bases at J, with 9 bases between. This chain's CDR3 is CASSSGVATNEKLFF. As DNA, the CDR3 is TGTGCCAGCAGTTCGGGAGTTGCAACTAATGAAAAACTGTTTTTT.

This clonotype was seen more than once but under ten times. The chain combines TRBV10-3 with TRBJ2-3; D is undetermined. The CDR3 has 13 residues. Germline CDR1 is ENHRY and CDR2 is SYGVKD. V was cut by 0 bases and J by 5 bases, with 6 bases left in between. Written as DNA, the CDR3 is TGTGCCATCAGTGAGTCGGCTATAGATACGCAGTATTTT. Translated, it gives CAISESAIDTQYF.

This chain connects TRBV29-1 to TRBJ1-1; TRBD1 is a possible D gene (6 bases). The V end lost 5 bases, the J end lost 5 bases, and 15 bases lay between the germline ends. From germline, CDR1 is SQVTM and CDR2 ANQGSEA. The CDR3 length is 13 residues. The CDR3 sequence is CSVHAQGTTEAFF. The DNA of the CDR3 is TGCAGCGTTCACGCTCAGGGGACGACTGAAGCTTTCTTT.

V and J are TRBV7-2 and TRBJ2-1; TRBD2 aligns across 9 bases. CDR1 is SGHTA, CDR2 FQGNSA, per germline. The CDR3 loop spans 21 amino acids. V shed 2 bases and J 3 bases; nucleotides not matched to a gene: 20. CDR3 bases: TGTGCCAGCAGCTTAAGATCATGGATGATAGCGGGAGTGGGGAACTACAATGAGCAGTTCTTC. Its protein is CASSLRSWMIAGVGNYNEQFF.

This clonotype showed up many times. The chain has TRBV7-9 and TRBJ2-7; D tentatively reads TRBD1 or TRBD2 (6 bases each). Germline V CDR1 and CDR2: SEHNR, FQNEAQ (reference sequence). The CDR3 has 15 residues. V shed 1 base and J shed 3 bases, with 13 bases lying between them. The CDR3 bases are TGTGCCAGCAGCTTAGGTGGCGGGACATTCTACGAGCAGTACTTC. It translates to CASSLGGGTFYEQYF.

This clonotype was seen more than once but under ten times. This chain joins TRBV5-1 and TRBJ1-1; D is possibly TRBD1 (6 bases). Trimming removed 7 bases from V and 5 bases from J, with 18 bases in between. From germline, CDR1 is SGHRS and CDR2 YFSETQ. The CDR3 is 14 amino acids. DNA for the CDR3: TGCGCCAGCCACAGGGCAGGGGTTAGAACTGAAGCTTTCTTT. Its translation is CASHRAGVRTEAFF.

The chain recombines TRBV12-3 or TRBV12-4 with TRBJ1-6, with D possibly TRBD1 on 5 matching bases. The ends were cut back, 1 base at V and 10 bases at J, with 11 bases in the middle. The CDR3 consists of 14 residues. The CDR3 is CASSLGGESSPLHF. In nucleotides, the CDR3 is TGTGCCAGCAGTTTAGGGGGGGAAAGCTCACCCCTCCACTTT.

This clonotype showed up just a few times. The J gene is TRBJ2-6, the V gene TRBV4-2; perhaps TRBD2 as D (7 bases). The CDR3 extends over 18 amino acids. Trimming shortened V by 5 bases and J by 0 bases, and 17 bases separated the two germline ends. The V gene's germline CDR1 is LGHNA and CDR2 YNFKEQ. Here the CDR3 reads CASSARGALSSGANVLTF. CDR3 nucleotide sequence: TGTGCCAGCAGCGCCCGGGGGGCACTAAGCTCTGGGGCCAACGTCCTGACTTTC.

This sequence joins TRBV18 and TRBJ2-7; 9 nucleotides align to TRBD1. Germline-derived CDR1 and CDR2 are KGHSH and LQKENI. The CDR3 is 15 residues long. V lost 5 bases, J lost 6 bases, and 11 bases stayed unmatched. CDR3 coding DNA: TGTGCCAGCTCATCGTTACAGGGGGCCAAGGTCGAGCAGTACTTC. This encodes CASSSLQGAKVEQYF.

As regards this clonotype: The CDR3 carries no conserved terminal phenylalanine or tryptophan, so it likely arises from a read error. The genes are TRBV7-8 and TRBJ2-5, with D tentatively TRBD1 (5 bases). The CDR3 loop spans 15 amino acids. The germline CDR1 and CDR2 sequences are SGHVS and FQNEAQ. V was cut by 1 base and J by 1 base, with 10 bases left in between. As DNA, the CDR3 is TGTGCCAGCAGCTTAGGATGGGGCGCCCAAGAGACCCAGTACTTA. Its protein is CASSLGWGAQETQYL.

The J gene is TRBJ2-3, the V gene TRBV9, with 11 bases fitting TRBD2. Germline CDR1 and CDR2: SGDLS and YYNGEE. The V and J ends lost 3 bases and 6 bases, in that order; junction bases with no gene match: 3. This CDR3 region has 14 residues. The CDR3 sequence is CASSDSGGEDTQYF. The DNA of the CDR3 is TGTGCCAGCAGCGATAGCGGGGGGGAGGATACGCAGTATTTT.

This chain links TRBV7-8 with TRBJ2-2; D may be TRBD2 (5 bases). The V end lost 3 bases, the J end lost 6 bases, and 11 bases lay between the germline ends. CDR1 and CDR2 from the germline V gene are SGHVS and FQNEAQ. The CDR3 sequence is 14 residues long. CDR3 DNA sequence: TGTGCCAGCAGCTTTACTAGATTCCCCGGGGAGCTGTTTTTT. Residues: CASSFTRFPGELFF.

The chain has TRBV12-3 or TRBV12-4 and TRBJ2-3; TRBD2 aligns across 7 bases. The V gene end was trimmed by 0 bases and the J gene end by 9 bases; junction bases not matched to a gene: 6. The length of the CDR3 is 14 residues. CDR3: CASSLAVLATTQYF. CDR3 nucleotides: TGTGCCAGCAGTTTAGCCGTACTAGCGACAACGCAGTATTTT.

This clonotype occurred once. The V and J genes are TRBV3-1 and TRBJ1-1, with D maybe TRBD1 (5 bases). Germline values: CDR1 LGHDT, CDR2 YNNKEL (reference sequence). This CDR3 spans 16 amino acids. V dropped 4 bases and J dropped 1 base, with 16 bases sitting between them. CDR3 nucleotides: TGTGCCAGCAGCCCCTATCGAGAGGGGCCGAACACTGAAGCTTTCTTT. It encodes CASSPYREGPNTEAFF.

The CDR3: CARESLGGTADTQYF. CDR3 bases: TGTGCCCGTGAATCCCTCGGGGGAACGGCAGATACGCAGTATTTT. This chain joins TRBV7-9 and TRBJ2-3, with TRBD2 as a possible D gene (6 bases). Germline CDR1 is SEHNR and CDR2 is FQNEAQ (reference sequence). This CDR3 is 15 amino acids long. V was clipped by 11 bases and J by 4 bases, with 22 bases between them.

The chain uses TRBV7-9 and TRBJ1-4; possible D gene TRBD1, 5 bases. From germline, CDR1 is SEHNR and CDR2 FQNEAQ (reference sequence). Trimming stripped 7 bases from V and 8 bases from J, with 14 bases between. CDR3 length: 13 residues. CDR3 bases: TGTGCCAGCATCAACGGGGCTGCAGAAAAACTGTTTTTT. Encoded protein: CASINGAAEKLFF.